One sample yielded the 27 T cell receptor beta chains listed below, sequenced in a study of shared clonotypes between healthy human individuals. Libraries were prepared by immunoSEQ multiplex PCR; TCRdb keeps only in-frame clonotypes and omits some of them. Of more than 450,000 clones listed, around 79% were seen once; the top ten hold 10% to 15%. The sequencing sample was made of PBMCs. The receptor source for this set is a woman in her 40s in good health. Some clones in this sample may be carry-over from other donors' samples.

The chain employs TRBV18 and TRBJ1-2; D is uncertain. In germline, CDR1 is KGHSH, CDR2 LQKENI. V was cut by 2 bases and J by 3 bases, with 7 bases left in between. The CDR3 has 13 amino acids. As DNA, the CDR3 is TGTGCCAGCTCACCAGAGCGCGACTATGGCTACACCTTC. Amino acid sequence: CASSPERDYGYTF.

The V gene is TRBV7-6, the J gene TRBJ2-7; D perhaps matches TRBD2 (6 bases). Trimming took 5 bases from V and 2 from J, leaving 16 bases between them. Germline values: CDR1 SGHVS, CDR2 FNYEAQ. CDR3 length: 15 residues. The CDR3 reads CASSPVVSGPYEQYF. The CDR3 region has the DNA TGTGCCAGCAGCCCAGTAGTTAGCGGACCCTACGAGCAGTACTTC.

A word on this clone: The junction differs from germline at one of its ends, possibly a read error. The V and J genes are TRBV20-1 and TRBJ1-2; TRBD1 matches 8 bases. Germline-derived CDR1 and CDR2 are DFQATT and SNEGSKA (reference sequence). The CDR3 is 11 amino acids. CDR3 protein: CRATGGYGYTF. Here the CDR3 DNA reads TGCAGGGCTACAGGGGGGTATGGCTACACCTTC.

The CDR3: CASRSGAGDEQFF. CDR3 nucleotide sequence: TGTGCCAGCCGGTCGGGCGCAGGAGATGAGCAGTTCTTC. V is TRBV5-5 and J is TRBJ2-1; no firm D call. Germline V gives CDR1 SGHKS, CDR2 YYEKEE (reference sequence). The CDR3 is 13 residues long. Trimming pared 7 bases from V and 8 bases from J, leaving 16 bases between.

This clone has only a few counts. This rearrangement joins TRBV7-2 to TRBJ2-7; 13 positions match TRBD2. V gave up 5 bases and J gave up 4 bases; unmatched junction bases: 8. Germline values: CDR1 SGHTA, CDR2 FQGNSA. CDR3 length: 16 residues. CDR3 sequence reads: CASSVTGTSGIYEQYF. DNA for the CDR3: TGTGCCAGCAGCGTAACCGGGACTAGCGGGATTTACGAGCAGTACTTC. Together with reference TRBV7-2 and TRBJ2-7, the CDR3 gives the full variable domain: GAGVSQSPSNKVTEKGKDVELRCDPISGHTALYWYRQSLGQGLEFLIYFQGNSAPDKSGLPSDRFSAERTGGSVSTLTIQRTQQEDSAVYLCASSVTGTSGIYEQYFGPGTRLTVT.

The CDR3 DNA reads as TGTGCCAGCAGCTTAGTTGGACTAGCGAGAGGGGAGACCCAGTACTTC. Amino acids: CASSLVGLARGETQYF. The V and J genes are TRBV7-9 and TRBJ2-5; 9 bases map to TRBD2. Germline lookup yields CDR1 SEHNR and CDR2 FQNEAQ (reference sequence). The CDR3 contains 16 residues. Unmatched junction bases numbered 8, after V lost 1 base and J lost 5 bases.

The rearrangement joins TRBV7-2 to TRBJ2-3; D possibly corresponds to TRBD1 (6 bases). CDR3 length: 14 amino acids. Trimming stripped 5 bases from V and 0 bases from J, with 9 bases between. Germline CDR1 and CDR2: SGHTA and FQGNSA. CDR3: CASSPGVSTDTQYF. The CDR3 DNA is TGTGCCAGCAGCCCAGGGGTTAGCACAGATACGCAGTATTTT.

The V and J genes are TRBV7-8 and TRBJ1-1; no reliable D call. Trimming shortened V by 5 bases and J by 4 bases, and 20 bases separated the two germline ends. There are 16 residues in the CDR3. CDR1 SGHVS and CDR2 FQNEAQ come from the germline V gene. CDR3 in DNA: TGTGCCAGCAGCCCATCTCCGACTGCAGCGAGCACTGAAGCTTTCTTT. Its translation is CASSPSPTAASTEAFF. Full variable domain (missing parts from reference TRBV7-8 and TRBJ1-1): GAGVSQSPRYKVAKRGQDVALRCDPISGHVSLFWYQQALGQGPEFLTYFQNEAQLDKSGLPSDRFFAERPEGSVSTLKIQRTQQEDSAVYLCASSPSPTAASTEAFFGQGTRLTVV.

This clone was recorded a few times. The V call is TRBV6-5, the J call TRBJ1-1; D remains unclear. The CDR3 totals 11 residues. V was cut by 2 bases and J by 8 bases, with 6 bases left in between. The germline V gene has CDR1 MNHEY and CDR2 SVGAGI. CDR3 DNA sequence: TGTGCCAGCAGTTACCAAACCGAAGCTTTCTTT. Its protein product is CASSYQTEAFF.

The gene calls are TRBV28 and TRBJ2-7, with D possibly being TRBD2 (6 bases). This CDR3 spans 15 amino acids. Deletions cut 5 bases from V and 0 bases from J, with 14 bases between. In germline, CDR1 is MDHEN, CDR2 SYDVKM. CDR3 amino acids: CASSDLADSSYEQYF. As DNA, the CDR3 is TGTGCCAGCAGTGACTTAGCGGATAGCTCCTACGAGCAGTACTTC.

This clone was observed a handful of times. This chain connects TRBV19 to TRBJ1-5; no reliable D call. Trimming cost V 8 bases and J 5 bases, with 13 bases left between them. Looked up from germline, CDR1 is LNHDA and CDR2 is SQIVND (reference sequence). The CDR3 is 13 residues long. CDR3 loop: CASGPGLHQPQHF. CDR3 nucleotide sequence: TGTGCCAGTGGACCCGGGTTGCATCAGCCCCAGCATTTT.

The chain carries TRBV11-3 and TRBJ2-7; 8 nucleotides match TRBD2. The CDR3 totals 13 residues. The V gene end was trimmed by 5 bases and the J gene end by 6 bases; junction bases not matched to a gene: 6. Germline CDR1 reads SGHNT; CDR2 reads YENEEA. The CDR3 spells CASSPGLASEQYF. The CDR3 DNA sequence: TGTGCCAGCAGCCCCGGACTAGCAAGCGAGCAGTACTTC.

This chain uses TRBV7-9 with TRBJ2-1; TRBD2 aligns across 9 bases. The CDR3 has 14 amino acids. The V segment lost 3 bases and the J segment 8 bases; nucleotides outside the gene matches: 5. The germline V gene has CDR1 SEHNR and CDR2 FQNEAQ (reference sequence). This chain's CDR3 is CASSFSGSDYEQFF. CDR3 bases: TGTGCCAGCAGCTTTAGCGGGAGTGACTATGAGCAGTTCTTC.

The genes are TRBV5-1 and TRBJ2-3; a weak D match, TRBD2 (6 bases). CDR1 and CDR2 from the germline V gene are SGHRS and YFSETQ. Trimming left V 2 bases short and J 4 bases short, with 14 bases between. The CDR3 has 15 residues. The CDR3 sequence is CASSLKAGGADTQYF. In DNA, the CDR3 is TGCGCCAGCAGCTTAAAAGCGGGCGGGGCAGATACGCAGTATTTT.

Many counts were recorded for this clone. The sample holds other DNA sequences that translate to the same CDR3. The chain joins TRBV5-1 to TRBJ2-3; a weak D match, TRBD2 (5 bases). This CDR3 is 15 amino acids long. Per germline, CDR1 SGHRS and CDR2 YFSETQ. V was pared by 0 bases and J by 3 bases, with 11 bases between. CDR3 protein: CASSLGLAVTDTQYF. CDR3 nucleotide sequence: TGCGCCAGCAGCTTGGGGCTAGCAGTTACAGATACGCAGTATTTT.

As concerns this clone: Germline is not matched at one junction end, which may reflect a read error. As DNA, the CDR3 is TGTGCCAGCAGTTACTCGGGACACTACGTTTTC. Residues: CASSYSGHYVF. The chain is built from TRBV6-5 and TRBJ2-7; D may be TRBD1 (6 bases). The germline CDR1 and CDR2 sequences are MNHEY and SVGAGI. The CDR3 is made up of 11 amino acids.

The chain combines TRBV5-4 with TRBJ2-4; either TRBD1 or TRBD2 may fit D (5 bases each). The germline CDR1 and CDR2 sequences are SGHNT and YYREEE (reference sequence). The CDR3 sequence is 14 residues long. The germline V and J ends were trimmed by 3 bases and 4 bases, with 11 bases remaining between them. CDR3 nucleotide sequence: TGTGCCAGCAGCTCGGGACGGGAAAAAAACATTCAGTACTTC. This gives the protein CASSSGREKNIQYF.

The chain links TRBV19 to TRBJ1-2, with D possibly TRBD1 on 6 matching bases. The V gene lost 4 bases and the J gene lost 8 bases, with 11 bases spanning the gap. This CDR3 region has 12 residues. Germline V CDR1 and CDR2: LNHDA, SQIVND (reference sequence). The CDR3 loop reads CASSTQGGGYTF. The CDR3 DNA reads TGTGCCAGTAGTACACAGGGAGGAGGCTACACCTTC.

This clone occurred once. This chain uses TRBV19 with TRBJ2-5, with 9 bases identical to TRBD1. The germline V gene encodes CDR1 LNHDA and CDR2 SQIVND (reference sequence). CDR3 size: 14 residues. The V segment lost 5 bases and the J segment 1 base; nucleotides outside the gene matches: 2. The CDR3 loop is CASSLTGGQETQYF. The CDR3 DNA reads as TGTGCCAGTAGTTTGACAGGGGGCCAAGAGACCCAGTACTTC.

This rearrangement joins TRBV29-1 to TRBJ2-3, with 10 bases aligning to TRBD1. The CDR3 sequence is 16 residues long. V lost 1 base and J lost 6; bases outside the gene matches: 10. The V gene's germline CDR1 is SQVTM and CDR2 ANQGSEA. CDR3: CSVEGSGTGVIDTQYF. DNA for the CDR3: TGCAGCGTTGAAGGCTCCGGGACAGGGGTAATCGATACGCAGTATTTT.

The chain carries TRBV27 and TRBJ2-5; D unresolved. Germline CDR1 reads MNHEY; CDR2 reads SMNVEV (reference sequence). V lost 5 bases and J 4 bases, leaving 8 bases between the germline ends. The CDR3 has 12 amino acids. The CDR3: CASSKPGETQYF. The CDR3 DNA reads TGTGCCAGCAGTAAACCCGGAGAGACCCAGTACTTC.

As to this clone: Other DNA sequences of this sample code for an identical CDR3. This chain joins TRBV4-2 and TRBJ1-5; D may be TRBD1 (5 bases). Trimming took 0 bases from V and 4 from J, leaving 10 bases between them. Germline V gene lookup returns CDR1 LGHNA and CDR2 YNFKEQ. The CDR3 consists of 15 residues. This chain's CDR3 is CASSQDGQGNQPQHF. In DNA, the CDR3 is TGTGCCAGCAGCCAAGATGGTCAGGGTAATCAGCCCCAGCATTTT.

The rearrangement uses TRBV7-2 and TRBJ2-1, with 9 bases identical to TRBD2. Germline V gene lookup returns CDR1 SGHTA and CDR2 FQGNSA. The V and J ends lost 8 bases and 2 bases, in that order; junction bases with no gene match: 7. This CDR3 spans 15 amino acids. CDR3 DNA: TGTGCCAGCGCAAGACTAGCGGATACCTACAATGAGCAGTTCTTC. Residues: CASARLADTYNEQFF.

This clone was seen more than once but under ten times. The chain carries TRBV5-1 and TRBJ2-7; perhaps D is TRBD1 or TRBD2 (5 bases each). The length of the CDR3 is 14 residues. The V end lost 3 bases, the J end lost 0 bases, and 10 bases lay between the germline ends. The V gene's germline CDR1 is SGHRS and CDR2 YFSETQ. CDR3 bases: TGCGCCAGCAGCTGGGGACCAAGCTCCTACGAGCAGTACTTC. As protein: CASSWGPSSYEQYF.

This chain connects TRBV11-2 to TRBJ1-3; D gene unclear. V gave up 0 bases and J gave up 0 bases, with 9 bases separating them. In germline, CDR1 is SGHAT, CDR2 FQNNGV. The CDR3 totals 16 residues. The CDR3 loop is CASSLDRSSSGNTIYF. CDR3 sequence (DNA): TGTGCCAGCAGCTTAGATCGGTCATCCTCTGGAAACACCATATATTTT.

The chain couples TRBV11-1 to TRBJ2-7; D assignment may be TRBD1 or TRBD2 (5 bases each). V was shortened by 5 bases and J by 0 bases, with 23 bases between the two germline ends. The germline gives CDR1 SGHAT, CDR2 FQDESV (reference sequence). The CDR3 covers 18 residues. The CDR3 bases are TGTGCCAGCAGCAACGTAGCTTGGGGACCTAGGAGCTCCTACGAGCAGTACTTC. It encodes CASSNVAWGPRSSYEQYF.

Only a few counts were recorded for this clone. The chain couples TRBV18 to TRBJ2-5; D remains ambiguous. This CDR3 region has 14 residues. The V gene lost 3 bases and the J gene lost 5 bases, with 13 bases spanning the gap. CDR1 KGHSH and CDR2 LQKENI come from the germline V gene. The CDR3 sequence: CASSPNPMWETQYF. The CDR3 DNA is TGTGCCAGCTCACCTAACCCAATGTGGGAGACCCAGTACTTC.